This TCR beta chain was sequenced for a study of OX40 agonist ivuxolimab in advanced cancers. For the study in its entirety: The costimulatory receptor OX40 (CD134) was targeted by ivuxolimab, a fully human IgG2 agonistic monoclonal antibody. Intravenous ivuxolimab was administered to patients every 2 weeks at six dose levels: 0.01, 0.1, 0.3, 1.5, 3 and 10 mg/kg. Of the approximately 54 dose-escalation patients, hepatocellular carcinoma was present in about 20, melanoma in approximately 15, renal cell carcinoma in 9 and head and neck cancer in 9. In the dose-escalation cohort, approximately 82% of patients were male, and the mean age was around 60 years, with a range of roughly 23 to 85. Patients were allowed to have had prior anti-PD-1, anti-PD-L1 or anti-CTLA-4 therapy, and 40% to 45% of the dose-escalation patients had been treated with checkpoint inhibitors. Partial responses occurred in three dose-escalation patients: two with cutaneous melanoma and one with hepatocellular carcinoma. Peripheral TCRbeta sequencing was intended to test whether TCR sequence diversity was altered and clonal T-cell expansion was caused by ivuxolimab. The paper reports the monotherapy dose-escalation portion (N of about 56 patients) of the phase I ivuxolimab trial. Findings and caveats that apply to the study as a whole: Low levels of normalized T-cell clonal expansion were also seen in some patients who did not respond. Which antigens the clonally expanded peripheral T cells were specific for was not determined. Partial responders in the 0.1-3.0 mg/kg groups had among the lowest normalized peripheral clonal expansion, especially among CD8+ T cells. After ivuxolimab, CD8+ T cells had more expanded clones than CD4+ T cells on average. At doses of 0.1 to 3.0 mg/kg, clonal expansion of both CD4+ and CD8+ blood T cells was observed from baseline to week 6.

For sequencing of the TCRbeta CDR3 region, genomic DNA was extracted from the sorted cells. The immunoSEQ Assay was used to sequence the TCRbeta CDR3 regions. Not all clones reach the TCRdb copy of this immuneACCESS table, which keeps in-frame sequences only. Checked studies attribute under half of the gap to unresolved V genes and leave the rest unexplained. This sample gives roughly 74,000 clones in total; approximately 92% of them show up just once. Roughly 9% of the sample is in the top ten clones. The trial excluded patients who had a history of autoimmune disease or who were on systemic immunosuppression. Peripheral blood for TCR sequencing was collected from all dose cohorts at baseline, on cycle 4 day 1, and on cycle 7 day 1. Samples came from an open-label, multicenter, first-in-human phase I dose-escalation trial of ivuxolimab. Adults with locally advanced or metastatic melanoma, renal cell, hepatocellular, or head and neck squamous cell carcinoma were enrolled in the trial. Before TCR sequencing, CD4+ and CD8+ T cells were separately sorted from peripheral blood.

On this clone: Its target antigen remains unknown. No much larger clone is present one base from it, and per-base qualities are unavailable.

The TCR sequence derives from an adult with an advanced solid tumor such as melanoma, head and neck, liver or kidney cancer. The sequencing here drew on CD4+ or CD8+ T cells sorted from blood, taken in a trial of the OX40 agonist ivuxolimab.

The CDR3 protein sequence reads: CASSPWEGPYEQYF. The nucleotide sequence is given as TGTGCCAGCAGCCCTTGGGAGGGTCCCTACGAGCAGTACTTC. The chain is assembled from TRBV11-2 and TRBJ2-7, with 7 middle bases fitting TRBD2. In the germline V gene, CDR1 corresponds to SGHAT and CDR2 to FQNNGV. After removal of 5 bases from V and 2 bases from J, the junction retains 6 bases not matched to a gene. The CDR3 measures 14 amino acids from cysteine to phenylalanine. The CDR3 DNA has 42 bases and is translated from base 1.